This T cell receptor beta chain was retrieved from a study of T cell repertoires in cytomegalovirus infection. About the research overall: Public TCR beta signature analysis indicated the presence of both CMV infection and matching HLA type. Findings and limits, study-wide: Across the ex vivo response, the dominant clonotypes were HLA-C-restricted CMV-specific TCR beta clonotypes. Frequencies of public TCR beta families were cumulated, and this identified carriers of CMV plus the relevant HLA.

MiXCR was run by TCRdb on the reads, yielding one entry per CDR3 protein. The data hold 180,000 or so distinct CDR3 sequences, with about 17% observed a single time. Germline V gene lookup returns CDR1 LGHNA and CDR2 YSLEER. Trimming took off 2 bases at V and 8 bases at J, with 25 bases between the two ends. The CDR3 has 18 residues. Only a few counts were recorded for this clonotype. Its antigen remains unidentified. This clonotype was obtained from a human donor in good health (CMV status not recorded). Some clones in this sample may be carry-over from other donors' samples. The sequencing input was CD8+ T cells from PBMCs. This chain uses TRBV4-3 with TRBJ2-1; D might be TRBD2 (6 bases). The CDR3 nucleotides read TGCGCCAGCAGCCAAATGTCCGATTTCCCGGGACTGAGGGATGAGCAGTTCTTC. It codes for CASSQMSDFPGLRDEQFF.